Listed below are T cell receptor beta chains from one sample, sequenced in a study of blood T cell repertoires in COVID-19. Profiling relied on immunoSEQ multiplex PCR, and the TCRdb table lists in-frame clones only, not all of them. This table has about 230,000 clones, about four fifths appearing once. Sequencing was done on a sample of peripheral blood. These receptors came from a man older than 75 with acute or convalescent COVID-19. CDR3s include the opening cysteine and the closing phenylalanine or tryptophan. A D gene is named only where the DNA matches it firmly. Clone sizes are given selectively: once, few, many, or a class where the clone is expanded.

cdr3_aa	cdr3_nt	d_call	v_call	j_call	clone_size
CASRLYNEQFF	TGCGCCAGCCGACTATACAATGAGCAGTTCTTC	-	TRBV5-1	TRBJ2-1	-
CASSSGLAGAYNEQFF	TGTGCCAGCAGCAGCGGACTAGCGGGGGCATACAATGAGCAGTTCTTC	TRBD2	TRBV5-4	TRBJ2-1	-
CARSRGGGDTDTQYF	TGCGCCCGCAGTCGGGGCGGGGGGGACACAGATACGCAGTATTTT	TRBD2	TRBV5-1	TRBJ2-3	-
CASSEAPGQGGTEAFF	TGTGCCAGCAGTGAAGCCCCGGGACAGGGGGGCACTGAAGCTTTCTTT	TRBD1	TRBV2	TRBJ1-1	-
CAWSAGGQGSYEQYF	TGTGCCTGGAGCGCCGGGGGACAGGGGTCCTACGAGCAGTACTTC	TRBD1	TRBV30	TRBJ2-7	-
CASSLRMGGAQYF	TGTGCCAGCAGCTTAAGGATGGGCGGGGCCCAGTACTTC	-	TRBV11-2	TRBJ2-5	-
CASSSGPSGVQFF	TGTGCCAGCAGCTCTGGTCCGTCCGGTGTGCAGTTCTTC	-	TRBV7-2	TRBJ2-1	-
CASSVSGLTTDTQYF	TGTGCCAGCAGCGTATCGGGACTGACAACAGATACGCAGTATTTT	-	TRBV9	TRBJ2-3	-
CASSLAGGTNEKLFF	TGTGCCAGCAGCTTAGCAGGGGGAACTAATGAAAAACTGTTTTTT	-	TRBV7-9	TRBJ1-4	once
CASSTQGLAGNEQFF	TGTGCCAGTAGTACTCAGGGACTAGCGGGAAATGAGCAGTTCTTC	TRBD2	TRBV19	TRBJ2-1	-
CASSGGLAGRDEQFF	TGTGCCAGCAGTGGGGGACTAGCGGGGCGGGATGAGCAGTTCTTC	TRBD2	TRBV6-4	TRBJ2-1	once
CASSESEGDNSPLHF	TGTGCCAGCAGTGAGTCCGAGGGGGATAATTCACCCCTCCACTTT	-	TRBV2	TRBJ1-6	-
CASSLDAGTEAFF	TGTGCCAGCAGCTTAGATGCAGGCACTGAAGCTTTCTTT	-	TRBV11-2	TRBJ1-1	-
CASSEYRSLDTQYF	TGTGCCAGCAGTGAATACCGGAGTCTAGATACGCAGTATTTT	-	TRBV6-1	TRBJ2-3	-
CASSLGGREQYF	TGTGCCAGCAGCTTAGGAGGGCGCGAGCAGTACTTC	-	TRBV11-3	TRBJ2-7	-
CASSYAGRGNTDTQYF	TGTGCCAGCAGTTACGCCGGCCGCGGGAACACAGATACGCAGTATTTT	-	TRBV6-2/TRBV6-3	TRBJ2-3	-
CASSLAGSDYGYTF	TGTGCCAGCAGTTTAGCAGGTTCGGACTATGGCTACACCTTC	-	TRBV28	TRBJ1-2	few
CASSMTVSYEQYF	TGTGCCAGCAGTATGACAGTATCCTACGAGCAGTACTTC	-	TRBV12-3/TRBV12-4	TRBJ2-7	-
CATGLAGETQYF	TGTGCCACTGGACTAGCCGGAGAGACCCAGTACTTC	TRBD2	TRBV10-3	TRBJ2-5	-
CASSLYPETGAYEQYF	TGCGCCAGCAGCTTGTACCCTGAGACAGGGGCCTACGAGCAGTACTTC	TRBD1	TRBV5-1	TRBJ2-7	-
CASSLFVSNYGYTF	TGTGCCAGCAGCTTATTTGTCAGTAACTATGGCTACACCTTC	-	TRBV7-8	TRBJ1-2	-
CASSISDTLNYGYTF	TGTGCCAGTAGTATCTCCGACACTCTCAACTATGGCTACACCTTC	-	TRBV19	TRBJ1-2	-
CATSDLLQGLPYTEAFF	TGTGCCACCAGTGATTTGCTCCAGGGGCTCCCTTACACTGAAGCTTTCTTT	-	TRBV24-1	TRBJ1-1	-
CASSLGGLAGGSYEQYF	TGCGCCAGCAGCTTGGGGGGACTAGCGGGAGGATCCTACGAGCAGTACTTC	TRBD2	TRBV5-1	TRBJ2-7	-
CASSRKRPNEQFF	TGTGCCAGCAGCAGAAAGCGGCCCAATGAGCAGTTCTTC	-	TRBV28	TRBJ2-1	-
CASSLGQGQETQYF	TGTGCCAGCAGCTTGGGACAGGGGCAAGAGACCCAGTACTTC	TRBD1	TRBV7-2	TRBJ2-5	once
CASSQSTFEAFF	TGTGCCAGCAGCCAATCGACATTTGAAGCTTTCTTT	-	TRBV3-1/TRBV3-2	TRBJ1-1	-
CASSQGKGAGNQPQHF	TGTGCCAGCAGCCAAGGAAAGGGGGCAGGCAATCAGCCCCAGCATTTT	TRBD1	TRBV3-1/TRBV3-2	TRBJ1-5	-
CASSPPQGMGTEAFF	TGTGCCAGCTCACCACCCCAGGGGATGGGCACTGAAGCTTTCTTT	-	TRBV18	TRBJ1-1	-
CASSPHYKETQYF	TGTGCCAGCAGCCCACATTATAAGGAGACCCAGTACTTC	-	TRBV3-1/TRBV3-2	TRBJ2-5	-
CAWRAGTGDNSPLHF	TGTGCCTGGAGGGCCGGGACAGGGGATAATTCACCCCTCCACTTT	TRBD1	TRBV30	TRBJ1-6	-
CATSRGLSGSYNEQFF	TGTGCCACCAGCAGGGGACTCAGCGGCTCCTACAATGAGCAGTTCTTC	-	TRBV15	TRBJ2-1	-
CASSGASGGLNTGELFF	TGTGCCAGCAGTGGAGCTAGCGGGGGTTTGAACACCGGGGAGCTGTTTTTT	TRBD2	TRBV6-1	TRBJ2-2	-
CAWSLLGTAYGYTF	TGTGCCTGGAGCTTACTCGGGACAGCCTATGGCTACACCTTC	TRBD1	TRBV30	TRBJ1-2	-
CASSLPSGRVVDTQYF	TGTGCCAGCAGTTTGCCTAGCGGGAGGGTGGTAGATACGCAGTATTTT	TRBD2	TRBV28	TRBJ2-3	-
CASSIIPGRLTEAFF	TGTGCCAGTAGTATTATCCCAGGGCGGCTCACTGAAGCTTTCTTT	-	TRBV19	TRBJ1-1	-